This T cell receptor beta chain appears in the sequencing data of a study of shared clonotypes between healthy human individuals. Study-level information: CD4 naive and CD4 memory each took three plates per donor, while CD8 naive took two and CD8 memory one.

Study-wide findings and caveats: Genetic and exposure-history diversity was limited by the small donor number. Non-shared clonotypes had lower generation probabilities than clonotypes shared by all four sorted-subset donors. Memory subsets generally showed smaller estimated richness than naive subsets did.

There are 15 residues in the CDR3. Germline values: CDR1 SGDLS, CDR2 YYNGEE. Clones were sequenced by immunoSEQ multiplex PCR, and TCRdb holds only the in-frame ones, with some missing. The sample comprises 2 million to 2.5 million clones, more than 90% of which are singletons, and roughly 0.13% rests with the top ten. This clone was counted a single time. Its antigen is as yet unknown. The junction departs from the called germline gene at one end, perhaps through a read error. Material for sequencing was naive CD4+ T cells sorted from blood. Subset denoted: CD45RA+ positively selected. This TCR was recovered from a man aged 18 to 29 in good health. The V gene is TRBV9, the J gene TRBJ2-7, with 9 bases matching TRBD2. CDR3 in DNA: TGTGCCAGCAGCGTAGCCGGGACTAGCTCCCACGAGCAGTACTTC. Translating it yields CASSVAGTSSHEQYF.